The T cell receptor beta chain under discussion was sequenced for a study of beta chain features in type 1 diabetes. The overall study: Cells sorted and examined across all samples totaled 85 million to 110 million.

Using CD45RO/CCR7/CD25/CD127/CD95/CD27, CD4+ naive, central memory, regulatory and stem cell-like memory cells were sorted. As every portion of the isolated RNA was reverse transcribed, the sequencing read expressed TCRB transcripts. Libraries were prepared by immunoSEQ multiplex PCR; TCRdb keeps only in-frame clonotypes and omits some of them. This table holds around 13,000 clones, roughly half found once. About this clone: What it binds is unknown.

General observations from the study: There were fewer insertions and more deletions at the VDJ junctions of type 1 diabetes patients.

CDR3 length: 15 residues. The V end lost 2 bases, the J end lost 1 base, and 9 bases lay between the germline ends. CDR1 and CDR2 (germline): MNHEY, SVGAGI. This TCR was sampled from a man between 18 and 29 years old in good health. Sequencing was done on a sample of stem cell memory CD4+ T cells from blood. The J gene is TRBJ2-1, the V gene TRBV6-5; a possible D gene is TRBD2 (6 bases). CDR3 bases: TGTGCCAGCAGTTACACTAGCCCTTCCTACAATGAGCAGTTCTTC. This gives the protein CASSYTSPSYNEQFF.